The clone carrying this T cell receptor (beta chain) was counted only a few times. The sample belongs to a study of blood T cells in healthy people across ages. There are 14 residues in the CDR3. Trimming cost V 4 bases and J 5 bases, with 15 bases left between them. In germline, CDR1 is LGHDT, CDR2 YNNKEL (reference sequence). A second PCR, run for roughly 7 to 12 cycles, used a sample-barcoded 5' primer plus a J-beta primer mix. One entry per CDR3 protein results from TCRdb running MiXCR on the 5' RACE reads. Here the sample spans 700,000 or so distinct CDR3 sequences, 40% to 45% being singletons. The clonotype comes from a man older than 75 in good health. Specimen: blood. The rearrangement uses TRBV3-1 and TRBJ2-7, with D perhaps TRBD2 (6 bases). CDR3 sequence reads: CASSPRTSRDEQYF. CDR3 nucleotides: TGTGCCAGCAGCCCAAGAACTAGCCGGGACGAGCAGTACTTC.